This TCR beta chain is from a study of T cell repertoires in cytomegalovirus infection. Study-wide results and caveats: The ex vivo response showed dominance by HLA-C-restricted CMV-specific TCR beta clonotypes.

Germline assignment: CDR1 MNHGY and CDR2 SAAAGT. The CDR3 spans 12 residues. As concerns this clonotype: Antigen: not known. At one end, the junction sequence differs from germline, possibly due to a read error.

TCRdb processed the reads anew with MiXCR; each CDR3 protein has one entry. The sample shows around 300,000 distinct CDR3 sequences, roughly 24% of them seen only once. This TCR was sampled from a human donor in good health (CMV status not recorded). Some clones in this sample may be carry-over from other donors' samples. The chain links TRBV6-8 to TRBJ1-1; 7 bases align to TRBD1. Material for sequencing was PBMCs. The CDR3 DNA sequence: TGTGCCAGCAGGGGACAGTACACTGGAGCTTTCTTT. The encoded protein is CASRGQYTGAFF.